Below are 32 T cell receptor beta chains sequenced from a single sample in a study of post-analysis software for immune sequencing data (dated by TCRdb to the mid-2010s). General findings and caveats noted by the study authors: Patients showed significantly higher frequencies than controls for a handful of TRBV segments, among them TRBV5-6, TRBV5-1 and TRBV20-1.

The method behind the library was PCR. TCRdb records Illumina HiSeq 2500 as the sequencer. To reduce PCR and sequencing biases, unique molecular identifiers were incorporated into the TCR beta cDNA libraries. Using fastp trimming at Q25 and MiXCR clonotype assembly, TCRdb reanalyzed the public sequencing data and kept in-frame beta chains. CDR3 protein sequences are deduplicated, and each keeps its most common genes and DNA. For this sample the table gives more than 500,000 distinct CDR3 sequences, of which approximately 31% were detected only once. Clones ranked in the top ten supply 4.5% to 7.5% of the sample. These TCRs' antigens remain unknown. The specimen sequenced was blood. The receptors originated from a girl under 18 with multiple sclerosis.

This clonotype was detected a few times. The rearrangement joins TRBV7-9 to TRBJ2-1, with TRBD1 identical over 9 bases. Losses at the gene ends were 5 bases for V and 7 bases for J; bases not matched to a gene: 12. This CDR3 contains 16 residues. Germline lookup yields CDR1 SEHNR and CDR2 FQNEAQ (reference sequence). CDR3 bases: TGTGCCAGCAGCATAACTACAGGGGGCTTTCGAAATGAGCAGTTCTTC. Translating gives CASSITTGGFRNEQFF.

The chain is built from TRBV6-1 and TRBJ2-1; the D call may be TRBD1 or TRBD2 (5 bases each). CDR3 length equals 17 residues. Trimming cost V 5 bases and J 0 bases, with 17 bases left between them. Germline CDR1 MNHNS, CDR2 SASEGT. CDR3 DNA: TGTGCCAGCAGTAGGCCGGGACCCATGGGCTCCTACAATGAGCAGTTCTTC. It translates to CASSRPGPMGSYNEQFF.

This clonotype occurred a few times. The rearrangement joins TRBV5-1 to TRBJ2-3; D may correspond to TRBD1 or TRBD2 (5 bases each). In germline, CDR1 is SGHRS, CDR2 YFSETQ. The CDR3 has 15 amino acids. Trimming left V 3 bases short and J 2 bases short, with 13 bases between. The CDR3 spells CASSSGTSLTDTQYF. In DNA, the CDR3 is TGCGCCAGCAGCTCCGGGACCTCACTCACAGATACGCAGTATTTT.

This clonotype was picked up many times. The rearrangement links TRBV6-5 to TRBJ2-5; no firm D call. CDR3 length: 11 amino acids. CDR1 and CDR2 (germline): MNHEY, SVGAGI. Between the trimmed V and J ends, which lost 7 bases and 4 bases, there was a span of 7 bases. CDR3 loop: CASTSGETQYF. The CDR3, as DNA: TGTGCCAGCACCAGTGGAGAGACCCAGTACTTC.

The CDR3 protein is CSARPTGTSGGIWYEQYF. The CDR3 DNA is TGCAGTGCTAGACCAACAGGGACTAGCGGGGGAATCTGGTACGAGCAGTACTTC. This sequence joins TRBV20-1 and TRBJ2-7, with 14 bases fitting TRBD2. Looked up from germline, CDR1 is DFQATT and CDR2 is SNEGSKA (reference sequence). This CDR3 spans 18 amino acids. V trimming: 2 bases; J trimming: 4 bases; junction bases outside the gene matches: 13.

The rearrangement joins TRBV4-1 to TRBJ2-3; TRBD2 matches 10 bases. V was pared by 2 bases and J by 5 bases, with 7 bases of the junction left unmatched. The CDR3 sequence is 16 residues long. CDR1 and CDR2 from the germline V gene are MGHRA and YSYEKL. The CDR3 nucleotides read TGCGCCAGCAGCCAACGACCAGCGGGGGGGGAAGATACGCAGTATTTT. Translating gives CASSQRPAGGEDTQYF.

This chain uses TRBV7-9 with TRBJ2-5; 7 bases are shared with TRBD1. Trimming at V came to 4 bases and at J to 2 bases, leaving 7 bases not matched to a gene. The CDR3 contains 15 residues. Germline lookup yields CDR1 SEHNR and CDR2 FQNEAQ (reference sequence). The CDR3 region has the DNA TGTGCCAGCAGCTCGACAGGGATAACGCAAGAGACCCAGTACTTC. Residues: CASSSTGITQETQYF.

The V call is TRBV12-3 or TRBV12-4, the J call TRBJ2-3; the D gene is possibly TRBD1 (6 bases). Trimming took 3 bases from V and 4 from J, leaving 11 bases between them. The CDR3 contains 14 residues. In DNA form, the CDR3 reads TGTGCCAGCAGTTTTGGGGGCGAAGCAGATACGCAGTATTTT. Translation: CASSFGGEADTQYF.

The rearrangement links TRBV6-6 to TRBJ2-3; 9 nucleotides match TRBD1. Germline values: CDR1 MNHNY, CDR2 SVGAGI (reference sequence). This CDR3 has 17 amino acids. J was trimmed by 1 base and V by 6 bases; bases with no gene match: 11. In nucleotides, the CDR3 is TGTGCCAGCAGCTCCGGGACAGGGCCCGGGGGCACAGATACGCAGTATTTT. As protein: CASSSGTGPGGTDTQYF.

This sequence joins TRBV6-6 and TRBJ1-2, with D possibly matching TRBD1 (5 bases). V was shortened by 0 bases and J by 2 bases, with 7 bases between the two germline ends. The CDR3 totals 14 residues. The V gene's germline CDR1 is MNHNY and CDR2 SVGAGI (reference sequence). Here the CDR3 DNA reads TGTGCCAGCAGTTACTCGCGGGGGAACTATGGCTACACCTTC. It yields the protein CASSYSRGNYGYTF.

In its sample, this clonotype was seen many times. This rearrangement joins TRBV28 to TRBJ2-3; tentatively, D is TRBD2 (5 bases). The CDR3 contains 14 residues. The V and J ends lost 3 bases and 4 bases respectively, with 11 bases between them. The germline V gene encodes CDR1 MDHEN and CDR2 SYDVKM. DNA for the CDR3: TGTGCCAGCAGTTTGCTCGGGCGGGCAGATACGCAGTATTTT. Translation: CASSLLGRADTQYF.

V usage is TRBV3-1 and J usage is TRBJ2-1; 7 bases match TRBD2. The CDR3 totals 17 residues. V shed 0 bases and J 9 bases; nucleotides not matched to a gene: 14. Per the germline V gene, CDR1 is LGHDT and CDR2 is YNNKEL (reference sequence). The CDR3, as DNA: TGTGCCAGCAGCCAAGATTGGAGCGGGGATGACGGTTTTGAGCAGTTCTTC. Translated, it gives CASSQDWSGDDGFEQFF.

This clonotype was detected only a few times. The chain is built from TRBV20-1 and TRBJ1-1; 7 nucleotides match TRBD1. Germline CDR1 DFQATT, CDR2 SNEGSKA (reference sequence). The CDR3 length is 15 residues. Trimming at V came to 6 bases and at J to 4 bases, leaving 14 bases not matched to a gene. CDR3 nucleotide sequence: TGCAGTGCCACCATTCGACAGGGTGTGGGCACTGAAGCTTTCTTT. Its protein product is CSATIRQGVGTEAFF.

In this sample, this clonotype turned up a few times. The V and J genes are TRBV7-6 and TRBJ2-1, with D tentatively TRBD1 (6 bases). The CDR3 contains 14 residues. Germline CDR1 SGHVS, CDR2 FNYEAQ. V was shortened by 8 bases and J by 8 bases, with 19 bases between the two germline ends. This chain's CDR3 is CASANGGLRDEQFF. CDR3 nucleotide sequence: TGTGCCAGCGCCAATGGGGGCCTGAGGGATGAGCAGTTCTTC.

The chain couples TRBV7-3 to TRBJ2-5; TRBD2 matches at 12 bases. The CDR3 consists of 15 residues. Losses at the gene ends were 4 bases for V and 5 bases for J; bases not matched to a gene: 5. Germline V gene data show CDR1 as SGHTA and CDR2 as FQGTGA. The CDR3 loop reads CASSSSGTSGETQYF. The CDR3, as DNA: TGTGCCAGCAGCTCCTCCGGGACTAGCGGGGAGACCCAGTACTTC.

The sample holds a few counts of this clonotype. V is TRBV29-1 and J is TRBJ2-2; 13 bases agree with TRBD2. The CDR3 runs to 17 residues. V shed 4 bases and J 6 bases; nucleotides not matched to a gene: 11. From germline, CDR1 is SQVTM and CDR2 ANQGSEA. The CDR3 here is CSVVLTWGTSGAGELFF. The CDR3 DNA is TGCAGCGTTGTGCTTACTTGGGGGACTAGCGGGGCCGGGGAGCTGTTTTTT.

This clonotype was counted ten times or more. The rearrangement uses TRBV12-3 or TRBV12-4 and TRBJ2-4; TRBD1 matches 10 bases. Trimming removed 4 bases from V and 8 bases from J; junction bases left unmatched: 8. CDR3 size: 15 residues. The CDR3 protein is CASSSTGGKRHIQYF. The CDR3 region has the DNA TGTGCCAGCAGTTCGACAGGGGGCAAAAGACACATTCAGTACTTC.

This rearrangement joins TRBV10-3 to TRBJ2-5, with D perhaps given as TRBD1 or TRBD2 (5 bases each). The J call is in doubt because the DNA end fits TRBJ2-7 better. The CDR3 is made up of 15 amino acids. Germline V gene data show CDR1 as ENHRY and CDR2 as SYGVKD. Here the CDR3 reads CAISESRAGTHEQYF. As DNA, the CDR3 is TGTGCCATCAGTGAGTCTCGGGCAGGGACGCACGAGCAGTACTTC.

This clonotype was observed a handful of times. The genes are TRBV6-6 and TRBJ2-7, with TRBD1 identical over 8 bases. The V and J ends lost 6 bases and 3 bases, in that order; junction bases with no gene match: 10. Germline V gene lookup returns CDR1 MNHNY and CDR2 SVGAGI (reference sequence). The CDR3 is 15 residues long. The CDR3 bases are TGTGCCAGCAGGCTTTCAGGGGGCCGCAACTACGAGCAGTACTTC. Protein: CASRLSGGRNYEQYF.

This clonotype was seen more than once but under ten times. This rearrangement joins TRBV7-9 to TRBJ2-1; 8 bases align to TRBD2. The CDR3 is 15 residues long. The germline CDR1 and CDR2 sequences are SEHNR and FQNEAQ (reference sequence). Trimming took 5 bases from V and 4 from J; bases not matched to a gene: 7. CDR3 sequence (DNA): TGTGCCAGCAGCGCGAGGGGACTAGATTACAATGAGCAGTTCTTC. Translation: CASSARGLDYNEQFF.

The chain couples TRBV3-1 to TRBJ2-1; 10 nucleotides line up with TRBD2. Germline CDR1 and CDR2: LGHDT and YNNKEL (reference sequence). The J segment lost 3 bases and the V segment lost 4 bases, leaving 6 bases of the junction unmatched. The CDR3 is 16 amino acids. CDR3 amino acids: CASSRSGGALYNEQFF. CDR3 sequence (DNA): TGTGCCAGCAGCCGAAGCGGGGGGGCCCTCTACAATGAGCAGTTCTTC.

This rearrangement joins TRBV13 to TRBJ2-1; TRBD2 is a possible D gene (6 bases). Per the germline V gene, CDR1 is PRHDT and CDR2 is FYEKMQ (reference sequence). V was trimmed by 7 bases and J by 8 bases, leaving 18 bases between them. The CDR3 totals 14 residues. CDR3 nucleotides: TGTGCCAGCACCGGGACTTATAGCAGGGATGAGCAGTTCTTC. Translating it yields CASTGTYSRDEQFF.

This clonotype was found a few times. The rearrangement joins TRBV20-1 to TRBJ2-1; 13 bases are shared with TRBD2. Germline trimming cut 7 bases from V and 5 bases from J; bases unmatched to any gene: 2. The CDR3 totals 13 residues. The germline V gene has CDR1 DFQATT and CDR2 SNEGSKA (reference sequence). DNA of the CDR3: TGCAGTGAACTAGCGGGGGGGAACAATGAGCAGTTCTTC. Translated, it gives CSELAGGNNEQFF.

The gene calls are TRBV14 and TRBJ1-1, with D tentatively TRBD1 (6 bases). Trimming stripped 1 base from V and 6 bases from J, with 15 bases between. This CDR3 is 15 amino acids long. Germline loops: CDR1 SGHDN, CDR2 FVKESK. DNA of the CDR3: TGTGCCAGCAGCCAAGTCTGGGGGCCGGGCTCTGAAGCTTTCTTT. Protein: CASSQVWGPGSEAFF.

This clonotype came up many times. The chain is built from TRBV12-3 or TRBV12-4 and TRBJ1-2, with TRBD1 as a possible D gene (6 bases). There are 14 residues in the CDR3. V was trimmed by 8 bases and J by 4 bases, leaving 17 bases between them. DNA for the CDR3: TGTGCCAGCGGACCGACAGGCCTAAGCTATGGCTACACCTTC. Translated, it gives CASGPTGLSYGYTF.

This clonotype occurred a few times. The chain uses TRBV20-1 and TRBJ1-1, with TRBD1 as a possible D gene (6 bases). CDR1 is DFQATT and CDR2 is SNEGSKA in the germline V gene (reference sequence). The CDR3 has 14 amino acids. V was shortened by 3 bases and J by 0 bases, with 11 bases between the two germline ends. CDR3 protein: CSASRAGVNTEAFF. As DNA, the CDR3 is TGCAGTGCTAGCCGGGCAGGGGTGAACACTGAAGCTTTCTTT.

The chain recombines TRBV29-1 with TRBJ2-3; 7 positions agree with TRBD1. The CDR3 is 13 residues long. CDR1 and CDR2 (germline): SQVTM, ANQGSEA. V was clipped by 6 bases and J by 2 bases; unmatched bases: 5. The CDR3 loop is CSVTGVDTDTQYF. The DNA of the CDR3 is TGCAGCGTCACAGGGGTCGACACAGATACGCAGTATTTT.

The table lists this clonotype with a few counts. The V and J genes are TRBV6-6 and TRBJ2-4; 7 bases match TRBD1. The CDR3 contains 14 residues. The V and J ends lost 7 bases and 7 bases, in that order; junction bases with no gene match: 10. Germline V gives CDR1 MNHNY, CDR2 SVGAGI (reference sequence). For the CDR3, the DNA is TGTGCCAGCACTAGACAGGGTTTTGGGAACATTCAGTACTTC. It codes for CASTRQGFGNIQYF.

V is TRBV7-2 and J is TRBJ1-2, with 8 bases identical to TRBD1. Trimming removed 1 base from V and 1 base from J; junction bases left unmatched: 5. This CDR3 is 16 amino acids long. Germline V lookup: CDR1 SGHTA, CDR2 FQGNSA. The CDR3 region is CASSLEGTGSNYGYTF. CDR3 bases: TGTGCCAGCAGCTTAGAAGGGACAGGAAGTAACTATGGCTACACCTTC. Looking up the rest from reference TRBV7-2 and TRBJ1-2 gives the full variable domain: GAGVSQSPSNKVTEKGKDVELRCDPISGHTALYWYRQSLGQGLEFLIYFQGNSAPDKSGLPSDRFSAERTGGSVSTLTIQRTQQEDSAVYLCASSLEGTGSNYGYTFGSGTRLTVV.

This clonotype was picked up a small number of times. V is TRBV11-2 and J is TRBJ2-7; 13 bases align to TRBD2. Germline-derived CDR1 and CDR2 are SGHAT and FQNNGV. The ends lost 0 bases at V and 0 bases at J; junction bases unmatched: 5. This CDR3 contains 18 residues. The CDR3 spells CASSLETSGGFYSYEQYF. In nucleotides, the CDR3 is TGTGCCAGCAGCTTAGAGACTAGCGGGGGGTTCTACTCCTACGAGCAGTACTTC.

The rearrangement joins TRBV5-6 to TRBJ2-3; TRBD2 matches 10 bases. The J segment lost 6 bases and the V segment lost 0 bases, leaving 10 bases of the junction unmatched. CDR3 length: 17 amino acids. The germline V gene encodes CDR1 SGHDT and CDR2 YYEEEE. The CDR3 here is CASSLVARASGGDTQYF. The CDR3 coding sequence is TGTGCCAGCAGCTTGGTCGCACGGGCTAGCGGGGGTGATACGCAGTATTTT. The full variable domain, completed using reference TRBV5-6 and TRBJ2-3, is DAGVTQSPTHLIKTRGQQVTLRCSPKSGHDTVSWYQQALGQGPQFIFQYYEEEERQRGNFPDRFSGHQFPNYSSELNVNALLLGDSALYLCASSLVARASGGDTQYFGPGTRLTVL.

A few counts support this clonotype. The chain combines TRBV7-3 with TRBJ2-5; TRBD1 might be the D (5 bases). V shed 5 bases and J shed 1 base, with 11 bases lying between them. The CDR3 extends over 14 amino acids. CDR1 is SGHTA and CDR2 is FQGTGA in the germline V gene. The CDR3 DNA reads TGTGCCAGCAGCGAAGACAGTCCCCAAGAGACCCAGTACTTC. Amino acids: CASSEDSPQETQYF.